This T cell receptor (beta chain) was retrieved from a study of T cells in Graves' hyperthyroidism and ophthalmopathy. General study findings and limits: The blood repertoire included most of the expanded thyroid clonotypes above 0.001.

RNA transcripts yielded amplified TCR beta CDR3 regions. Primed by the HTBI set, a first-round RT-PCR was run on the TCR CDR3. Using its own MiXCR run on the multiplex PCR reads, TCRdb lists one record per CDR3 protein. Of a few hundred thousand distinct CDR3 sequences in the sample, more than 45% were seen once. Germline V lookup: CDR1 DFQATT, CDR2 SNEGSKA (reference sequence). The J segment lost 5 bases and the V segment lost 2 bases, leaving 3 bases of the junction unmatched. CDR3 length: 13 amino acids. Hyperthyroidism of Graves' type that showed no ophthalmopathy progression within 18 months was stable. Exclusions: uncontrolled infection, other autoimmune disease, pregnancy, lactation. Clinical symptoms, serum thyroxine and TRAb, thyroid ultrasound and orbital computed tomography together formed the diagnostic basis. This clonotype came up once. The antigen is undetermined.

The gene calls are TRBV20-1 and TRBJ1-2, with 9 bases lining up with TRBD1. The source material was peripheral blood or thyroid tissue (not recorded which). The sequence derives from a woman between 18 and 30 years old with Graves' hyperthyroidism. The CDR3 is CSARPGTGYGYTF. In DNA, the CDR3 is TGCAGTGCTAGACCCGGGACAGGGTATGGCTACACCTTC.